The entry below gives a single T cell receptor (beta chain) sequence along with its context. The target of this receptor is not known. Base qualities are not provided; no much larger clone lies one nucleotide away. The time point label, as the study defines it: 100 days after allo-HCT. Blood from recipients was drawn about 28 days before transplant and again at days 30, 100 and 180 after transplant. Using Nuclei Lysis Solution, genomic DNA was extracted from unfractionated peripheral blood mononuclear cells that were either fresh or cryopreserved. This entry belongs to a study of T cell clonotyping in hematopoietic cell transplantation (TCRdb year 2021). Context from the whole study: In the study, some 140 blood samples were gathered from 40 or so consecutive transplant recipients and their related donors. Patient recruitment ran from September 2015 to January 2017, and follow-up continued until late 2020 or death. Study-wide conclusions, independent of this receptor: Recipient repertoires showed only a small fraction of overlap with donor repertoires, and over 95% appeared de novo at the given depth. Recipient TCR diversity fell after transplant, with pathologically expanded clonotypes rising progressively from day 30 to day 180. The sample size was limited and the cells went unsorted, which meant the CD4 and CD8 repertoire contributions could not be told apart. Broader TCR repertoire diversity after transplant was predicted by Inverse Simpson Index values from donors and from recipients before transplant.

The CDR1 and CDR2 encoded by the germline V gene (reference sequence) are MNHEY and SMNVEV. At the junction V is shortened by 3 bases and J by 3 bases; bases outside the gene matches: 5. The CDR3 contains 14 residues, cysteine and phenylalanine counted. Only CDR3 DNA remains: 42 bases, in frame from the first base. TCR beta CDR3 regions were amplified from genomic DNA with the immunoSEQ assay, a bias-controlled multiplex PCR using V- and J-specific primers. In a second PCR step, the CDR3 amplicons were tagged with a proprietary barcode plus Illumina adapter sequences. CDR3 libraries were sequenced on an Illumina MiSeq instrument. Concerning the study's data processing: Export and quality control were done with immunoSEQ Analyzer 3.0, while downstream analyses used R Bioconductor and Immunarch. Only productive rearrangements in the normalized downsampled data set went into calculating the repertoire metrics. In the normalized cohort, clonotypes with more than 5 templates were defined as pathologically expanded. Repertoire diversity was measured with the Inverse Simpson Index. The non-normalized data set was used for CMV-specificity analyses so that all clonotypes could be captured. TCRdb took over this immuneACCESS table, retaining in-frame rearrangements with V and J assigned. Such tables are incomplete; in checked studies, under half of the missing clones stem from an unresolved V gene, and the remainder is unexplained. V, J and clone size were drawn from that table, and D and trimming were deduced from the DNA. Across this sample there are about 15,000 clones, with about 84% seen only once. 3.5% to 5% of the sample goes to the ten largest clones.

The sample consisted of PBMCs, taken 100 days after allogeneic stem cell transplant. The receptor comes from a male patient aged 55 to 69 who had an allogeneic stem cell transplant from a related donor, so the T cells may come from the graft donor. Some clones in this sample may be carry-over from other donors' samples. The rearrangement joined TRBV27 to TRBJ2-7; TRBD1 agrees with 7 junctional bases. The CDR3: CASSLGQISYEQYF. The DNA sequence is as follows: TGTGCCAGCAGTTTGGGACAGATAAGCTACGAGCAGTACTTC.